These 14 T cell receptor beta chains were sequenced from one sample in a study of CD8 T cells in Susac syndrome. Reverse transcription of roughly 0.5 to 1 ug RNA was carried out with random hexamers. MiXCR, applied by TCRdb to the immunoSEQ multiplex PCR reads, yields one record per CDR3 protein. Among roughly 47,000 distinct CDR3 sequences, 90% to 95% were seen once, and the ten largest hold less than 0.55%. Sequencing was done on a sample of CD8+ T cells from PBMCs. These receptors were taken from a human donor in good health.

This chain joins TRBV4-2 and TRBJ2-6; 8 positions match TRBD1. Germline CDR1 LGHNA, CDR2 YNFKEQ. V trimming: 1 base; J trimming: 0 bases; junction bases outside the gene matches: 8. CDR3 length: 19 amino acids. The CDR3 region is CASSQAQGGFYSGANVLTF. The CDR3 DNA reads as TGTGCCAGCAGCCAAGCACAGGGGGGATTCTACTCTGGGGCCAACGTCCTGACTTTC.

CDR3 bases: TGCAGCGTTGAGGGGGTGGCGGGGAGCTCCTACAATGAGCAGTTCTTC. Translated, it gives CSVEGVAGSSYNEQFF. This sequence joins TRBV29-1 and TRBJ2-1, with a weak D call TRBD2 (6 bases). The CDR3 has 16 residues. V was pared by 3 bases and J by 0 bases, with 15 bases between. CDR1 and CDR2 from the germline V gene are SQVTM and ANQGSEA.

The chain carries TRBV2 and TRBJ1-5; D not certain. Germline CDR1 reads SNHLY; CDR2 reads FYNNEI. V lost 6 bases to trimming and J lost 2 bases, with 14 bases between them. This CDR3 contains 15 residues. CDR3 residues: CASSPGVWGNQPQHF. The DNA for the CDR3 is TGTGCCAGCAGCCCGGGAGTATGGGGCAATCAGCCCCAGCATTTT.

This chain links TRBV7-2 with TRBJ2-5; D is tentatively TRBD1 or TRBD2 (5 bases each). CDR1 SGHTA and CDR2 FQGNSA come from the germline V gene. V was pared by 1 base and J by 4 bases, with 16 bases between. There are 16 residues in the CDR3. The CDR3, as DNA: TGTGCCAGCAGCTTAGGGGGCCGAGGGCGGATAGAGACCCAGTACTTC. Translated, it gives CASSLGGRGRIETQYF.

The J gene is TRBJ2-7, the V gene TRBV2; 8 bases line up with TRBD1. Germline CDR1 is SNHLY and CDR2 is FYNNEI. This CDR3 has 16 residues. With 2 bases clipped from V and 3 bases from J, the junction kept 9 bases outside the gene matches. The CDR3 DNA is TGTGCCAGCAGTGAACCAAGGCAGGGGGCGGGCTACGAGCAGTACTTC. As protein: CASSEPRQGAGYEQYF. The full variable domain, completed using reference TRBV2 and TRBJ2-7, is EPEVTQTPSHQVTQMGQEVILRCVPISNHLYFYWYRQILGQKVEFLVSFYNNEISEKSEIFDDQFSVERPDGSNFTLKIRSTKLEDSAMYFCASSEPRQGAGYEQYFGPGTRLTVT.

The chain combines TRBV29-1 with TRBJ2-1; 9 nucleotides align to TRBD2. The CDR3 runs 14 residues. The germline V gene encodes CDR1 SQVTM and CDR2 ANQGSEA. The J segment lost 8 bases and the V segment lost 1 base, leaving 6 bases of the junction unmatched. The CDR3 is CSVEVAGARYEQFF. The DNA for the CDR3 is TGCAGCGTTGAAGTAGCGGGAGCAAGGTATGAGCAGTTCTTC.

The CDR3 spells CAISDEREALDTQYF. CDR3 bases: TGTGCCATCAGTGACGAGCGGGAGGCTCTAGATACGCAGTATTTT. The genes are TRBV10-3 and TRBJ2-3, with 9 bases aligning to TRBD2. Germline CDR1 is ENHRY and CDR2 is SYGVKD. Trimming at V came to 3 bases and at J to 5 bases, leaving 6 bases not matched to a gene. CDR3 length equals 15 residues.

The V gene is TRBV27, the J gene TRBJ2-6; D call uncertain. The CDR3 runs to 14 residues. The V and J ends lost 4 bases and 0 bases respectively, with 4 bases between them. Germline CDR1 and CDR2: MNHEY and SMNVEV (reference sequence). CDR3 amino acids: CASSSVSGANVLTF. Here the CDR3 DNA reads TGTGCCAGCAGTTCGGTCTCTGGGGCCAACGTCCTGACTTTC. Filled out from reference TRBV27 and TRBJ2-6, the complete variable domain reads EAQVTQNPRYLITVTGKKLTVTCSQNMNHEYMSWYRQDPGLGLRQIYYSMNVEVTDKGDVPEGYKVSRKEKRNFPLILESPSPNQTSLYFCASSSVSGANVLTFGAGSRLTVL.

The chain couples TRBV7-9 to TRBJ1-1; D uncertain. The CDR3 covers 13 residues. The V gene's germline CDR1 is SEHNR and CDR2 FQNEAQ (reference sequence). The V end lost 5 bases, the J end lost 0 bases, and 7 bases lay between the germline ends. The CDR3 DNA follows: TGTGCCAGCAGCCCTCCTTTGAACACTGAAGCTTTCTTT. As protein: CASSPPLNTEAFF.

V is TRBV6-6 and J is TRBJ1-5; D possibly corresponds to TRBD1 (5 bases). Trimming removed 2 bases from V and 7 bases from J, with 15 bases in between. This CDR3 contains 15 residues. CDR1 and CDR2 from the germline V gene are MNHNY and SVGAGI (reference sequence). Here the CDR3 DNA reads TGTGCCAGCAGTTACGGGGGATGGGGGGTGCAGCCCCAGCATTTT. It is translated as CASSYGGWGVQPQHF.

This chain links TRBV6-1 with TRBJ2-2; the match to TRBD1 covers 7 bases. J lost 5 bases, V lost 1 base, and 7 bases had no gene match. Germline CDR1 and CDR2: MNHNS and SASEGT. This CDR3 has 16 amino acids. In DNA form, the CDR3 reads TGTGCCAGCAGTGAAGGGGACAGCGTCAAGACCGGGGAGCTGTTTTTT. It encodes CASSEGDSVKTGELFF.

DNA of the CDR3: TGCAGCGTTGGTTCTGCAAATCGGGTCTCCTCCTACGAGCAGTACTTC. This encodes CSVGSANRVSSYEQYF. V usage is TRBV29-1 and J usage is TRBJ2-7; D is undetermined. This CDR3 has 16 residues. Trimming removed 4 bases at V and 0 bases at J, with 19 bases between. Looked up from germline, CDR1 is SQVTM and CDR2 is ANQGSEA.

The rearrangement joins TRBV6-4 to TRBJ2-1; D is possibly TRBD2 (7 bases). Germline V gene data show CDR1 as MRHNA and CDR2 as SNTAGT. The ends were cut back, 5 bases at V and 9 bases at J, with 17 bases in the middle. This CDR3 spans 14 amino acids. The CDR3 is CASSPEGGLGEQFF. The CDR3 region has the DNA TGTGCCAGCAGTCCCGAGGGGGGGCTCGGTGAGCAGTTCTTC.

The chain uses TRBV3-1 and TRBJ2-7, with a tentative D call TRBD2 (5 bases). CDR1 and CDR2 from the germline V gene are LGHDT and YNNKEL (reference sequence). The CDR3 runs 16 residues. Trimming took 4 bases from V and 2 from J, leaving 18 bases between them. The CDR3 DNA reads as TGTGCCAGCAGCCCACTTCGGGAATTGGTTCCCTACGAGCAGTACTTC. Amino acid sequence: CASSPLRELVPYEQYF.